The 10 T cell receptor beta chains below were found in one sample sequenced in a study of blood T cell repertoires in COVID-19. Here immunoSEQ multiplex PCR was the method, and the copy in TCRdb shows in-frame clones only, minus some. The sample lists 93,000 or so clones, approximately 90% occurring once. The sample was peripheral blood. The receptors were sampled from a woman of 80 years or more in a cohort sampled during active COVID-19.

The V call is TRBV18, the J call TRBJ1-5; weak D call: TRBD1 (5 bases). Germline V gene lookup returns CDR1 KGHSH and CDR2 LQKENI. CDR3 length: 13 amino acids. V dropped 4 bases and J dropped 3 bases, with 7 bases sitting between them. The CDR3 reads CASSRQNNQPQHF. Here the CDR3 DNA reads TGTGCCAGCTCACGACAGAACAATCAGCCCCAGCATTTT. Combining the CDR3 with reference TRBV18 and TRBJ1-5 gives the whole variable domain NAGVMQNPRHLVRRRGQEARLRCSPMKGHSHVYWYRQLPEEGLKFMVYLQKENIIDESGMPKERFSAEFPKEGPSILRIQQVVRGDSAAYFCASSRQNNQPQHFGDGTRLSIL.

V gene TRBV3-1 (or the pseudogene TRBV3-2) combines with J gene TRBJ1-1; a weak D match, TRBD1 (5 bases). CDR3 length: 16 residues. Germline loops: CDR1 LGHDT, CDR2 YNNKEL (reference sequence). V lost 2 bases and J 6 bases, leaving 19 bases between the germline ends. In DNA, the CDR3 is TGTGCCAGCAGCCAAAGCCTTATCGCCGGGGGTGCTGAAGCTTTCTTT. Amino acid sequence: CASSQSLIAGGAEAFF.

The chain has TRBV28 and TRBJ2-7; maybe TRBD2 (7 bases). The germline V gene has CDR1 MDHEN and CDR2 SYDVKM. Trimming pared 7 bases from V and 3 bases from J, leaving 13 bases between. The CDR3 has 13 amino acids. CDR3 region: CASMGGAIYEQYF. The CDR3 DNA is TGTGCCAGCATGGGGGGGGCTATCTACGAGCAGTACTTC.

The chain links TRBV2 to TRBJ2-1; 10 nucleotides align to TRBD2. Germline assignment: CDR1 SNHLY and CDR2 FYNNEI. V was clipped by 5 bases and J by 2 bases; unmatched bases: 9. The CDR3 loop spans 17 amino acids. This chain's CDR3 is CASSTPTSGDTYNEQFF. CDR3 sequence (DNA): TGTGCCAGCAGTACCCCAACTAGCGGGGACACCTACAATGAGCAGTTCTTC.

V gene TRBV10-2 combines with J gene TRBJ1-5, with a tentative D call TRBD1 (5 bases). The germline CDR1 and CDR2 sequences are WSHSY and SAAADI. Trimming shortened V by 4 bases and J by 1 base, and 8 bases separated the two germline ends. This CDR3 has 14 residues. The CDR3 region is CASSVAGSNQPQHF. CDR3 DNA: TGCGCCAGCAGTGTTGCAGGGAGCAATCAGCCCCAGCATTTT.

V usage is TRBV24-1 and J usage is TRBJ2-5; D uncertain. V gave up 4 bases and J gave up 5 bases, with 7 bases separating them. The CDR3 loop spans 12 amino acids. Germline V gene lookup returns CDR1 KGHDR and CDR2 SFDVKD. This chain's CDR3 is CATSEREETQYF. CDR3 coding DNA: TGTGCCACCAGTGAAAGAGAGGAGACCCAGTACTTC.

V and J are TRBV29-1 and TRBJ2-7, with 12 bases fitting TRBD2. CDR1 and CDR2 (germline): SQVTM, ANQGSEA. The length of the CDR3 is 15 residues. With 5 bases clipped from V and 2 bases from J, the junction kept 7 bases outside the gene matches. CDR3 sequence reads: CSVRLAGAGAYEQYF. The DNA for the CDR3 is TGCAGCGTTCGACTAGCGGGAGCGGGTGCCTACGAGCAGTACTTC.

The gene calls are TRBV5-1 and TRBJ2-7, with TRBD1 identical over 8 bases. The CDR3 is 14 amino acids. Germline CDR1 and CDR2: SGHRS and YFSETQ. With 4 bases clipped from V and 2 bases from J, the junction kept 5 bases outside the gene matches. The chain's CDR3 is CASSMTGEAYEQYF. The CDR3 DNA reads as TGCGCCAGCAGCATGACAGGGGAGGCCTACGAGCAGTACTTC.

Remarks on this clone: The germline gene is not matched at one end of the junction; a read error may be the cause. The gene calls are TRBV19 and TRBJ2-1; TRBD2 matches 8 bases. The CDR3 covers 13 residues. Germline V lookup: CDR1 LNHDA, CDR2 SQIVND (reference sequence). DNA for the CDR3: TGTGCCAGTAGGGGACTAGTCTACATTGAGCAGTTCTTC. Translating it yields CASRGLVYIEQFF.

The CDR3, as DNA: TGTGCCACCAGCCCTTCGAACACCGGGGAGCTGTTTTTT. Translation: CATSPSNTGELFF. The V and J genes are TRBV24-1 and TRBJ2-2; D unclear. The germline V and J ends were trimmed by 7 bases and 0 bases, with 5 bases remaining between them. This CDR3 is 13 amino acids long. Germline CDR1 is KGHDR and CDR2 is SFDVKD.